This is a list of T cell receptor beta chains from one sample in a study of patients and donors after allogeneic stem cell transplantation. TCRdb ran MiXCR on the RT-PCR reads and lists one entry per CDR3 protein. The sample holds fewer than 250,000 distinct CDR3 sequences; about 14% are singletons and the top ten take more than 9%. What was sequenced was blood, either unsorted or a sorted T cell fraction (not recorded which). These receptors were obtained from a human donor who was either an allogeneic HSCT recipient or a stem cell or donor lymphocyte infusion donor (not recorded which). It is not recorded whose cells these are; they may come from a transplant donor. CDR3s include the opening cysteine and the closing phenylalanine or tryptophan. D genes are given only for firm matches. Rows give clone size only sometimes, using once, few, many, or a class for an expanded clone.

V	J	size	D	CDR3	DNA
TRBV20-1	TRBJ2-3	.	TRBD2	CSGDGGGALDTQYF	TGCAGTGGGGATGGCGGGGGGGCCTTGGATACGCAGTATTTT
TRBV5-6	TRBJ1-4	few	TRBD1	CASSLIRDRGGEKLFF	TGTGCCAGCAGCTTAATCCGGGACAGGGGTGGCGAAAAACTGTTTTTT
TRBV5-1	TRBJ2-3	few	.	CASSLSFPSTDTQYF	TGCGCCAGCAGCTTGAGCTTTCCTAGCACAGATACGCAGTATTTT
TRBV12-3/TRBV12-4	TRBJ1-2	.	.	CASSYAQGIRGYTF	TGTGCCAGCAGTTATGCCCAGGGGATTCGGGGCTACACCTTC
TRBV11-3	TRBJ2-7	few	.	CASSLGGTVQGEQYF	TGTGCCAGCAGCTTAGGCGGGACAGTCCAGGGAGAGCAGTACTTC
TRBV5-1	TRBJ2-1	few	.	CASSPKGQYNEQFF	TGCGCCAGCAGCCCGAAGGGTCAGTACAATGAGCAGTTCTTC
TRBV7-8	TRBJ2-3	few	TRBD2	CASRRLAGGPKPDTQYF	TGTGCCAGCAGAAGACTAGCGGGAGGGCCGAAGCCAGATACGCAGTATTTT
TRBV9	TRBJ2-5	few	.	CASSVGSFQETQYF	TGTGCCAGCAGCGTAGGATCTTTCCAAGAGACCCAGTACTTC
TRBV6-1	TRBJ2-7	.	.	CASSDLGAYEQYF	TGTGCCAGCAGTGATCTTGGGGCCTACGAGCAGTACTTC
TRBV7-8	TRBJ2-6	few	.	CASSLRRGANVLTF	TGTGCCAGCAGCCTCCGGCGTGGGGCCAACGTCCTGACTTTC
TRBV9	TRBJ2-7	few	TRBD2	CASSVEGEGRHEQYF	TGTGCCAGCAGCGTAGAAGGGGAGGGCCGCCACGAGCAGTACTTC
TRBV6-5	TRBJ1-2	.	.	CASSYSRGGGYTF	TGTGCCAGCAGTTACTCCAGGGGCGGGGGCTACACCTTC
TRBV27	TRBJ1-2	few	.	CASKSTNYGYTF	TGTGCCAGCAAGTCTACTAACTATGGCTACACCTTC
TRBV5-1	TRBJ2-6	.	.	CASRPGQSTSGANVLTF	TGCGCCAGCAGACCAGGACAGTCAACCTCTGGGGCCAACGTCCTGACTTTC
TRBV20-1	TRBJ2-7	many	TRBD2	CSALTHGSGSRYEQYF	TGCAGTGCCCTCACTCACGGAAGCGGGAGTCGGTACGAGCAGTACTTC
TRBV2	TRBJ2-2	many	TRBD2	CASSERGAGGQLWTGELFF	TGTGCCAGCAGTGAAAGGGGAGCGGGAGGGCAACTATGGACCGGGGAGCTGTTTTTT
TRBV4-2	TRBJ2-7	few	.	CASSQGFEGSYEQYF	TGTGCCAGCAGCCAAGGGTTCGAGGGGTCCTACGAGCAGTACTTC
TRBV29-1	TRBJ1-2	many	TRBD1	CSVQETGGGGYTF	TGCAGCGTCCAAGAGACAGGGGGCGGTGGCTACACCTTC
TRBV20-1	TRBJ2-3	.	TRBD2	CSAGLAISTDTQYF	TGCAGTGCCGGACTAGCGATAAGCACAGATACGCAGTATTTT
TRBV5-6	TRBJ1-1	few	.	CASSFWGLGNTEAFF	TGTGCCAGCAGCTTTTGGGGTTTGGGCAACACTGAAGCTTTCTTT
TRBV6-2/TRBV6-3	TRBJ2-3	.	.	CASRAGALGGQYF	TGTGCCAGCAGGGCCGGGGCCCTTGGTGGGCAGTATTTT
TRBV4-2	TRBJ2-3	few	.	CASSQAEGAGTDTQYF	TGTGCCAGCAGCCAAGCGGAGGGGGCCGGCACAGATACGCAGTATTTT
TRBV7-4	TRBJ2-1	many	.	CASSLDHRGDEQFF	TGTGCCAGCAGCTTAGATCATCGGGGCGATGAGCAGTTCTTC
TRBV12-3/TRBV12-4	TRBJ2-5	many	TRBD1	CASSLGGQGETQYF	TGTGCCAGCAGTTTGGGCGGACAGGGAGAGACCCAGTACTTC
TRBV25-1	TRBJ2-5	.	TRBD1	CASSVPGQGSQYF	TGTGCCAGCAGTGTACCGGGACAGGGAAGCCAGTACTTC
TRBV3-1	TRBJ1-1	few	TRBD1	CASSRGQGGEAFF	TGTGCCAGCAGCCGTGGACAGGGGGGAGAAGCTTTCTTT
TRBV9	TRBJ2-2	.	.	CASSRDSHTGELFF	TGTGCCAGCAGCCGGGACTCCCACACCGGGGAGCTGTTTTTT